These 29 T cell receptor beta chains were all obtained from the same sample, sequenced in a study of T cell changes during pregnancy in multiple sclerosis. The method was immunoSEQ multiplex PCR; TCRdb's version includes in-frame clones alone and lacks a portion of them. The sample lists 80,000 to 100,000 clones; approximately 90% were seen once. The input for sequencing was peripheral blood, taken in the second trimester of pregnancy. The receptors here all came from a female donor in good health, enrolled as a control in a pregnancy study.

The chain joins TRBV11-2 to TRBJ2-6; TRBD1 might be the D (5 bases). Looked up from germline, CDR1 is SGHAT and CDR2 is FQNNGV. The CDR3 is 17 amino acids. Trimming left V 0 bases short and J 2 bases short, with 11 bases between. The CDR3 reads CASSLESVGAGANVLTF. The CDR3 nucleotides read TGTGCCAGCAGCTTAGAAAGCGTAGGGGCTGGGGCCAACGTCCTGACTTTC. Full variable domain (outside the CDR3, taken from reference TRBV11-2 and TRBJ2-6): EAGVAQSPRYKIIEKRQSVAFWCNPISGHATLYWYQQILGQGPKLLIQFQNNGVVDDSQLPKDRFSAERLKGVDSTLKIQPAKLEDSAVYLCASSLESVGAGANVLTFGAGSRLTVL.

This clone was seen just once. The V and J genes are TRBV7-2 and TRBJ2-7, with a weak D call TRBD1 (6 bases). CDR1 SGHTA and CDR2 FQGNSA come from the germline V gene. There are 14 residues in the CDR3. Trimming took off 5 bases at V and 5 bases at J, with 16 bases between the two ends. The DNA for the CDR3 is TGTGCCAGCAGCAAGGACAGTAGTAGGGACGAGCAGTACTTC. As protein: CASSKDSSRDEQYF.

This CDR3 reads CAWSPGLAGEDTQYF. The CDR3 region has the DNA TGTGCCTGGAGTCCGGGACTAGCGGGAGAAGATACGCAGTATTTT. This chain uses TRBV30 with TRBJ2-3, with 14 bases identical to TRBD2. CDR3 size: 15 residues. Germline V lookup: CDR1 GTSNPN, CDR2 SVGIG (reference sequence). V shed 2 bases and J 5 bases; nucleotides not matched to a gene: 3.

The V call is TRBV5-4, the J call TRBJ1-1; D not certain. V was pared by 1 base and J by 1 base, with 8 bases between. The CDR3 covers 14 residues. Germline V CDR1 and CDR2: SGHNT, YYREEE (reference sequence). The CDR3 DNA sequence: TGTGCCAGCAGCTTGCTGCGGGAGAACACTGAAGCTTTCTTT. The encoded protein is CASSLLRENTEAFF.

V usage is TRBV14 and J usage is TRBJ1-1, with 7 bases that match TRBD1. Germline lookup yields CDR1 SGHDN and CDR2 FVKESK. The trim removed 3 bases at V and 10 bases at J, leaving 11 bases unmatched. This CDR3 is built from 14 residues. The CDR3 loop reads CASSQTKGDRLAFF. For the CDR3, the DNA is TGTGCCAGCAGCCAGACAAAGGGGGACAGATTAGCTTTCTTT.

This chain uses TRBV18 with TRBJ1-1; TRBD1 might be the D (6 bases). The CDR3 is made up of 15 amino acids. The germline V and J ends were trimmed by 2 bases and 5 bases, with 15 bases remaining between them. Germline loops: CDR1 KGHSH, CDR2 LQKENI. CDR3 nucleotides: TGTGCCAGCTCACCAGAGGTTCAGGGGACAACTGAAGCTTTCTTT. This gives the protein CASSPEVQGTTEAFF.

CDR3 in amino acids: CATISGVRNTEAFF. DNA for the CDR3: TGTGCTACGATATCCGGGGTAAGGAACACTGAAGCTTTCTTT. The V and J genes are TRBV12-5 and TRBJ1-1; D is ambiguous. In germline, CDR1 is LGHNT, CDR2 FRNRAP. The CDR3 spans 14 residues. Trimming removed 10 bases at V and 1 base at J, with 16 bases between.

The V call is TRBV28, the J call TRBJ2-3, with 13 bases lining up with TRBD2. Germline assignment: CDR1 MDHEN and CDR2 SYDVKM. After removal of 6 bases from V and 0 bases from J, the junction contained 9 bases not matched to a gene. The CDR3 sequence is 18 residues long. CDR3 sequence (DNA): TGTGCCAGCAGAACGACTAGCGGGGGGATGACTAGCACAGATACGCAGTATTTT. Amino acid sequence: CASRTTSGGMTSTDTQYF.

This chain connects TRBV7-9 to TRBJ2-7; tentative D call: TRBD1 (5 bases). Germline V CDR1 and CDR2: SEHNR, FQNEAQ (reference sequence). This CDR3 comprises 14 residues. V lost 4 bases and J 4 bases, leaving 14 bases between the germline ends. In DNA form, the CDR3 reads TGTGCCAGCAGCTCAGGGTTTCTCCCTTACGAGCAGTACTTC. It codes for CASSSGFLPYEQYF.

The chain combines TRBV7-9 with TRBJ2-3; perhaps TRBD2 as D (5 bases). From germline, CDR1 is SEHNR and CDR2 FQNEAQ (reference sequence). V was trimmed by 1 base and J by 1 base, leaving 6 bases between them. The CDR3 covers 14 residues. CDR3 residues: CASSLDSGTDTQYF. In DNA, the CDR3 is TGTGCCAGCAGCTTAGATAGCGGCACAGATACGCAGTATTTT.

The chain employs TRBV6-6 and TRBJ1-5; D might be TRBD1 (5 bases). The V end lost 6 bases, the J end lost 6 bases, and 15 bases lay between the germline ends. From germline, CDR1 is MNHNY and CDR2 SVGAGI (reference sequence). The CDR3 totals 14 residues. CDR3 sequence: CASSSGGEVQPQHF. CDR3 coding DNA: TGTGCCAGCAGCTCCGGGGGGGAGGTTCAGCCCCAGCATTTT.

A word on this clone: One end of the junction is discordant with germline, which a read error may explain. This sample also contains other DNA sequences that code for the same CDR3. The chain is built from TRBV19 and TRBJ2-7; D is perhaps TRBD1 (6 bases). CDR3 length equals 14 residues. Germline values: CDR1 LNHDA, CDR2 SQIVND (reference sequence). CDR3 amino acids: CASSNQGRSYEQYF. DNA of the CDR3: TGTGCTAGTAGTAACCAGGGGAGATCCTACGAGCAGTACTTC.

The chain carries TRBV6-1 and TRBJ2-7, with 10 bases lining up with TRBD2. The trim removed 4 bases at V and 7 bases at J, leaving 4 bases unmatched. The germline gives CDR1 MNHNS, CDR2 SASEGT. The CDR3 has 13 residues. The CDR3 DNA follows: TGTGCCAGCAGTGGGGTTAGCGGGGGGGAGCAGTACTTC. Protein product: CASSGVSGGEQYF.

This rearrangement joins TRBV19 to TRBJ2-3, with a weak D call TRBD2 (6 bases). This CDR3 has 17 residues. Germline V gives CDR1 LNHDA, CDR2 SQIVND (reference sequence). V was shortened by 6 bases and J by 1 base, with 20 bases between the two germline ends. CDR3 sequence reads: CASSPDGAERGTDTQYF. For the CDR3, the DNA is TGTGCCAGTAGCCCCGACGGGGCCGAGCGGGGCACAGATACGCAGTATTTT.

The rearrangement uses TRBV5-8 and TRBJ2-3; D might be TRBD1 (5 bases). The ends were cut back, 3 bases at V and 1 base at J, with 12 bases in the middle. This CDR3 region has 15 residues. CDR1 SGHTS and CDR2 YDEGEE come from the germline V gene. CDR3 in amino acids: CASSYGQVGTDTQYF. DNA of the CDR3: TGTGCCAGCAGCTACGGACAAGTAGGCACAGATACGCAGTATTTT.

The chain links TRBV19 to TRBJ2-5; 9 nucleotides agree with TRBD2. J lost 1 base, V lost 3 bases, and 0 bases had no gene match. This CDR3 is 14 amino acids long. Germline V gene data show CDR1 as LNHDA and CDR2 as SQIVND (reference sequence). This CDR3 is CASSMTSGQETQYF. The DNA for the CDR3 is TGTGCCAGTAGTATGACTAGCGGCCAAGAGACCCAGTACTTC.

V is TRBV9 and J is TRBJ2-5; maybe TRBD2 (5 bases). CDR1 and CDR2 (germline): SGDLS, YYNGEE. Trimming left V 0 bases short and J 4 bases short, with 13 bases between. The CDR3 is 15 residues long. The DNA of the CDR3 is TGTGCCAGCAGCGTAGGGGGAAGGCTAGCAGAGACCCAGTACTTC. It codes for CASSVGGRLAETQYF.

The chain uses TRBV15 and TRBJ1-3; 7 bases are shared with TRBD1. The germline V gene encodes CDR1 LNHNV and CDR2 YYDKDF (reference sequence). The CDR3 loop spans 15 amino acids. The junction had 6 bases not matched to a gene; V was cut back by 3 bases and J by 4 bases. CDR3 bases: TGTGCCACCAGCAGGGTAGACAGGGCCGGAAACACCATATATTTT. This translates into CATSRVDRAGNTIYF. The full variable domain, completed using reference TRBV15 and TRBJ1-3, is DAMVIQNPRYQVTQFGKPVTLSCSQTLNHNVMYWYQQKSSQAPKLLFHYYDKDFNNEADTPDNFQSRRPNTSFCFLDIRSPGLGDTAMYLCATSRVDRAGNTIYFGEGSWLTVV.

This clone appeared a few times. The chain has TRBV19 and TRBJ2-4; the match to TRBD1 covers 11 bases. This CDR3 has 16 amino acids. V gave up 4 bases and J gave up 9 bases; unmatched junction bases: 11. The germline CDR1 and CDR2 sequences are LNHDA and SQIVND (reference sequence). DNA of the CDR3: TGTGCCAGTAGTAAGCCGGGACAGGGGGTGGAGGGCATTCAGTACTTC. Protein sequence: CASSKPGQGVEGIQYF. The full variable domain, completed using reference TRBV19 and TRBJ2-4, is DGGITQSPKYLFRKEGQNVTLSCEQNLNHDAMYWYRQDPGQGLRLIYYSQIVNDFQKGDIAEGYSVSREKKESFPLTVTSAQKNPTAFYLCASSKPGQGVEGIQYFGAGTRLSVL.

The V and J genes are TRBV19 and TRBJ2-1, with TRBD2 matching over 11 bases. Per germline, CDR1 LNHDA and CDR2 SQIVND (reference sequence). The CDR3 runs to 17 residues. J gave up 8 bases and V 3 bases, and 12 bases lay outside the gene matches. CDR3 residues: CASSIKLGLAGRDEQFF. CDR3 DNA: TGTGCCAGTAGTATCAAGCTCGGACTAGCGGGTAGGGATGAGCAGTTCTTC.

This chain joins TRBV2 and TRBJ1-2; 10 bases line up with TRBD1. The CDR3 has 16 amino acids. J was trimmed by 1 base and V by 9 bases; bases with no gene match: 11. Germline CDR1 and CDR2: SNHLY and FYNNEI. CDR3 loop: CAREGTGDPLNYGYTF. DNA of the CDR3: TGTGCCAGGGAGGGGACAGGGGACCCTCTTAACTATGGCTACACCTTC. Full variable domain (outside the CDR3, taken from reference TRBV2 and TRBJ1-2): EPEVTQTPSHQVTQMGQEVILRCVPISNHLYFYWYRQILGQKVEFLVSFYNNEISEKSEIFDDQFSVERPDGSNFTLKIRSTKLEDSAMYFCAREGTGDPLNYGYTFGSGTRLTVV.

The chain joins TRBV14 to TRBJ1-1, with a tentative D call TRBD1 (6 bases). The CDR3 has 16 amino acids. The V end was cut by 4 bases, the J end by 4 bases, with 19 bases between. CDR1 SGHDN and CDR2 FVKESK come from the germline V gene. In DNA, the CDR3 is TGTGCCAGCAGCCCAAGAGAAGGGACATGGGGCACTGAAGCTTTCTTT. It encodes CASSPREGTWGTEAFF.

The chain recombines TRBV5-1 with TRBJ2-7, with D possibly TRBD1 on 8 matching bases. V was pared by 2 bases and J by 4 bases, with 25 bases between. The germline V gene encodes CDR1 SGHRS and CDR2 YFSETQ. The CDR3 sequence is 18 residues long. CDR3 protein: CASSFPLGKGQGGYEQYF. The CDR3 DNA follows: TGCGCCAGCAGCTTCCCCTTGGGGAAAGGACAGGGAGGGTACGAGCAGTACTTC.

This chain joins TRBV5-1 and TRBJ2-5; tentatively, D is TRBD1 (5 bases). The J call may be in error: the DNA end matches TRBJ2-7 better. Germline V gene sequence: CDR1 SGHRS, CDR2 YFSETQ. The CDR3 has 14 residues. The CDR3 nucleotides read TGCGCCAGCAGCTTGGGGGCAGGGATCTACGAGCAGTACTTC. Protein sequence: CASSLGAGIYEQYF.

J is TRBJ2-7 and V is TRBV5-1; TRBD1 matches 9 bases. CDR1 is SGHRS, CDR2 YFSETQ, per germline. CDR3 length equals 17 residues. V gave up 0 bases and J gave up 7 bases; unmatched junction bases: 14. The CDR3 is CASSLGTLRDRDFEQYF. DNA of the CDR3: TGCGCCAGCAGCTTGGGAACCCTCCGGGACAGGGACTTTGAGCAGTACTTC.

This chain connects TRBV6-5 to TRBJ1-3; 7 positions agree with TRBD1. The CDR3 length is 14 residues. CDR1 and CDR2 (germline): MNHEY, SVGAGI. V was clipped by 2 bases and J by 2 bases; unmatched bases: 0. CDR3 sequence reads: CASSYDRAGNTIYF. The CDR3, as DNA: TGTGCCAGCAGTTACGACAGGGCTGGAAACACCATATATTTT.

This chain joins TRBV5-1 and TRBJ2-7; weak D call: TRBD1 (6 bases). Trimming removed 3 bases from V and 4 bases from J, with 11 bases in between. The CDR3 has 13 residues. CDR1 is SGHRS and CDR2 is YFSETQ in the germline V gene. CDR3 region: CASSWDILYEQYF. CDR3 DNA: TGCGCCAGCAGCTGGGACATCCTATACGAGCAGTACTTC.

The chain recombines TRBV7-9 with TRBJ2-7, with D possibly matching TRBD2 (5 bases). The germline V gene has CDR1 SEHNR and CDR2 FQNEAQ (reference sequence). The length of the CDR3 is 13 residues. The V gene lost 5 bases and the J gene lost 3 bases, with 11 bases spanning the gap. CDR3 coding DNA: TGTGCCAGCAGCATACTAGTTAGCTACGAGCAGTACTTC. This gives the protein CASSILVSYEQYF.

This sequence joins TRBV25-1 and TRBJ2-1, with 8 bases lining up with TRBD2. The germline gives CDR1 MGHDK, CDR2 SYGVNS. With V trimmed by 7 bases and J by 7 bases, 12 bases remained unmatched. The CDR3 consists of 15 residues. CDR3 sequence (DNA): TGTGCCAGCACCCCTCCGGGAGGGCCTGGTAATGAGCAGTTCTTC. Amino acids: CASTPPGGPGNEQFF.